These 24 T cell receptor beta chains share one sample of origin, sequenced in a study of lymphopenia after photon versus proton radiotherapy. TCRdb keeps only in-frame clones here, not all; method: immunoSEQ multiplex PCR. In the table there are tens of thousands of clones, approximately 84% of which are singletons. This specimen consisted of peripheral blood, obtained from a patient treated with photon-based radiotherapy. All receptors derive from a woman aged 45-65 years with pancreatic cancer.

This rearrangement joins TRBV7-3 to TRBJ2-6; D tentatively fits TRBD1 or TRBD2 (5 bases each). CDR1 is SGHTA and CDR2 is FQGTGA in the germline V gene. Trimming cost V 5 bases and J 0 bases, with 8 bases left between them. This CDR3 comprises 15 residues. CDR3 in amino acids: CASSRDHSGANVLTF. In DNA form, the CDR3 reads TGTGCCAGCAGCAGGGACCACTCTGGGGCCAACGTCCTGACTTTC.

The CDR3 loop is CASSLVASGDTDTQYF. The CDR3 bases are TGTGCCAGCAGCTTGGTCGCTAGCGGGGATACAGATACGCAGTATTTT. The rearrangement uses TRBV5-6 and TRBJ2-3, with TRBD2 matching over 9 bases. With V trimmed by 0 bases and J by 3 bases, 5 bases remained unmatched. This CDR3 comprises 16 residues. Germline V CDR1 and CDR2: SGHDT, YYEEEE.

V is TRBV18 and J is TRBJ2-7, with a weak D call TRBD2 (7 bases). Looked up from germline, CDR1 is KGHSH and CDR2 is LQKENI. The CDR3 has 12 residues. V dropped 7 bases and J dropped 7 bases, with 14 bases sitting between them. The CDR3, as DNA: TGTGCCAGCTGCCAGGGAGGGGGGGAGCAGTACTTC. This gives the protein CASCQGGGEQYF.

This clone was counted a single time. The V gene is TRBV19, the J gene TRBJ1-6, with TRBD1 matching 9 bases. Germline V gene lookup returns CDR1 LNHDA and CDR2 SQIVND (reference sequence). CDR3 size: 15 residues. Trimming removed 4 bases from V and 7 bases from J; junction bases left unmatched: 5. CDR3 region: CASSTGGQGNSPLHF. For the CDR3, the DNA is TGTGCCAGTAGTACAGGCGGACAGGGGAATTCACCCCTCCACTTT.

This chain links TRBV7-3 with TRBJ2-2; a weak D match, TRBD1 (6 bases). The CDR3 sequence is 14 residues long. Germline CDR1 SGHTA, CDR2 FQGTGA. Between the trimmed V and J ends, which lost 6 bases and 4 bases, there was a span of 12 bases. The CDR3, as DNA: TGTGCCAGCAGGGGGCAGGGGATCACCGGGGAGCTGTTTTTT. Residues: CASRGQGITGELFF.

J is TRBJ2-1 and V is TRBV9; 12 bases agree with TRBD2. Germline assignment: CDR1 SGDLS and CDR2 YYNGEE. The CDR3 sequence is 17 residues long. V shed 2 bases, J shed 6 bases, and the junction held 9 bases outside the gene matches. The CDR3 loop is CASSVTSGSSGSNEQFF. In nucleotides, the CDR3 is TGTGCCAGCAGCGTGACTAGCGGGAGTAGTGGGAGCAATGAGCAGTTCTTC.

V gene TRBV6-5 combines with J gene TRBJ2-2, with D possibly TRBD2 on 5 matching bases. V lost 6 bases and J lost 6, with 14 bases in between. The CDR3 is 14 amino acids. Germline CDR1 and CDR2: MNHEY and SVGAGI. The chain's CDR3 is CASSHGNLAGELFF. DNA for the CDR3: TGTGCCAGCAGCCACGGGAACCTAGCCGGGGAGCTGTTTTTT.

The chain has TRBV7-6 and TRBJ2-5, with D unresolved. CDR3 length: 13 amino acids. In germline, CDR1 is SGHVS, CDR2 FNYEAQ. V was cut by 8 bases and J by 0 bases, with 10 bases left in between. In DNA, the CDR3 is TGTGCCAGCGGCACGACGCACCAAGAGACCCAGTACTTC. This sequence encodes CASGTTHQETQYF. The variable domain in full, completed from reference TRBV7-6 and TRBJ2-5, reads GAGVSQSPRYKVTKRGQDVALRCDPISGHVSLYWYRQALGQGPEFLTYFNYEAQQDKSGLPNDRFSAERPEGSISTLTIQRTEQRDSAMYRCASGTTHQETQYFGPGTRLLVL.

This clone has only one observation. This sample also contains other DNA sequences that code for the same CDR3. This chain uses TRBV19 with TRBJ2-1; either TRBD1 or TRBD2 may supply D (5 bases each). CDR1 is LNHDA, CDR2 SQIVND, per germline (reference sequence). The CDR3 is made up of 14 amino acids. V lost 4 bases and J lost 2, with 9 bases in between. The CDR3 DNA reads TGTGCCAGTAGTAGAGGGACGACCTACAATGAGCAGTTCTTC. Amino acids: CASSRGTTYNEQFF.

The genes are TRBV27 and TRBJ1-5; 7 bases map to TRBD1. Germline lookup yields CDR1 MNHEY and CDR2 SMNVEV (reference sequence). Losses at the gene ends were 2 bases for V and 5 bases for J; bases not matched to a gene: 3. The CDR3 sequence is 14 residues long. CDR3 in DNA: TGTGCCAGCAGTTTACGGGACAGATATCAGCCCCAGCATTTT. Translating it yields CASSLRDRYQPQHF.

This chain connects TRBV30 to TRBJ1-4; D remains unclear. V gave up 1 base and J gave up 0 bases, with 6 bases separating them. The CDR3 totals 14 residues. Per germline, CDR1 GTSNPN and CDR2 SVGIG (reference sequence). CDR3 in amino acids: CAWSEGATNEKLFF. CDR3 bases: TGTGCCTGGAGTGAAGGAGCAACTAATGAAAAACTGTTTTTT.

The chain joins TRBV19 to TRBJ2-1; 8 bases fit TRBD2. This CDR3 is built from 15 residues. In germline, CDR1 is LNHDA, CDR2 SQIVND (reference sequence). Unmatched junction bases numbered 7, after V lost 2 bases and J lost 7 bases. As DNA, the CDR3 is TGTGCCAGTAGTATAACTAGCGGAGGCAGTAATGAGCAGTTCTTC. Translated, it gives CASSITSGGSNEQFF.

This sequence joins TRBV13 and TRBJ2-7; tentative D call: TRBD2 (5 bases). The CDR3 contains 15 residues. Germline-derived CDR1 and CDR2 are PRHDT and FYEKMQ (reference sequence). V was clipped by 2 bases and J by 0 bases, with 11 bases between them. The CDR3 region is CASSLTGLSSYEQYF. Here the CDR3 DNA reads TGTGCCAGCAGCTTAACCGGACTCAGCTCCTACGAGCAGTACTTC.

The gene calls are TRBV6-5 and TRBJ1-5; TRBD1 matches 10 bases. The ends lost 6 bases at V and 7 bases at J; junction bases unmatched: 6. The CDR3 sequence is 14 residues long. Germline assignment: CDR1 MNHEY and CDR2 SVGAGI. CDR3 sequence: CASRRGTGAQPQHF. The DNA for the CDR3 is TGTGCCAGCAGACGTGGGACAGGGGCACAGCCCCAGCATTTT.

The V and J genes are TRBV2 and TRBJ2-1, with 9 bases lining up with TRBD2. Germline V gene data show CDR1 as SNHLY and CDR2 as FYNNEI. This CDR3 contains 15 residues. Trimming at V came to 5 bases and at J to 2 bases, leaving 4 bases not matched to a gene. The CDR3 region has the DNA TGTGCCAGCAGTCCGACTAGCGGCGCCTACAATGAGCAGTTCTTC. This sequence encodes CASSPTSGAYNEQFF.

This sequence joins TRBV7-2 and TRBJ2-3; tentative D call: TRBD2 (5 bases). This CDR3 spans 17 amino acids. V lost 1 base, J lost 2 bases, and 16 bases lay in between. In germline, CDR1 is SGHTA, CDR2 FQGNSA. In DNA form, the CDR3 reads TGTGCCAGCAGCTTAGAGCCGGGTCGGACTCTCACAGATACGCAGTATTTT. This sequence encodes CASSLEPGRTLTDTQYF. The whole variable domain, filled in from reference TRBV7-2 and TRBJ2-3, reads GAGVSQSPSNKVTEKGKDVELRCDPISGHTALYWYRQSLGQGLEFLIYFQGNSAPDKSGLPSDRFSAERTGGSVSTLTIQRTQQEDSAVYLCASSLEPGRTLTDTQYFGPGTRLTVL.

J is TRBJ1-2 and V is TRBV5-6, with D perhaps TRBD1 (5 bases). The CDR3 extends over 13 amino acids. V lost 4 bases, J lost 3 bases, and 10 bases lay in between. Germline loops: CDR1 SGHDT, CDR2 YYEEEE. CDR3 sequence: CASSLDSYYGYTF. The CDR3 DNA follows: TGTGCCAGCAGCCTCGACAGCTACTATGGCTACACCTTC.

The J gene is TRBJ1-5, the V gene TRBV25-1, with D hard to call. The ends were cut back, 4 bases at V and 4 bases at J, with 11 bases in the middle. Germline V lookup: CDR1 MGHDK, CDR2 SYGVNS. There are 14 residues in the CDR3. The CDR3 DNA sequence: TGTGCCAGCAGTGCGGAGGGTTCGAATCAGCCCCAGCATTTT. Translated, it gives CASSAEGSNQPQHF. Using reference TRBV25-1 and TRBJ1-5 for the parts outside the CDR3, the full variable domain is EADIYQTPRYLVIGTGKKITLECSQTMGHDKMYWYQQDPGMELHLIHYSYGVNSTEKGDLSSESTVSRIRTEHFPLTLESARPSHTSQYLCASSAEGSNQPQHFGDGTRLSIL.

The V gene is TRBV19, the J gene TRBJ1-1; D remains unclear. V was trimmed by 3 bases and J by 11 bases, leaving 19 bases between them. The CDR3 covers 14 residues. Germline loops: CDR1 LNHDA, CDR2 SQIVND (reference sequence). CDR3 loop: CASSMIRESLKAFF. The CDR3 region has the DNA TGTGCCAGTAGTATGATAAGGGAAAGCCTAAAGGCTTTCTTT.

J is TRBJ2-1 and V is TRBV4-3; 15 bases fit TRBD2. The germline V gene has CDR1 LGHNA and CDR2 YSLEER. V lost 6 bases, J lost 8 bases, and 11 bases stayed unmatched. This CDR3 has 17 residues. The CDR3 protein is CASRLKAGLAGGHEQFF. The CDR3 DNA reads as TGCGCCAGCAGACTCAAAGCAGGACTAGCGGGAGGGCATGAGCAGTTCTTC.

The chain uses TRBV11-1 and TRBJ1-1; maybe TRBD1 (6 bases). This CDR3 spans 15 amino acids. V was trimmed by 3 bases and J by 6 bases, leaving 17 bases between them. Germline V gene sequence: CDR1 SGHAT, CDR2 FQDESV (reference sequence). CDR3 DNA: TGTGCCAGCAGCTTTGGGGGGTACAGGGACCCTGAAGCTTTCTTT. Translation gives CASSFGGYRDPEAFF.

This sequence joins TRBV7-6 and TRBJ2-7; a possible D gene is TRBD1 (8 bases). V shed 6 bases and J shed 4 bases, with 19 bases lying between them. This CDR3 spans 15 amino acids. Germline-derived CDR1 and CDR2 are SGHVS and FNYEAQ. CDR3 in amino acids: CASSLGQGGFYEQYF. The CDR3 coding sequence is TGTGCCAGCAGTCTCGGACAGGGAGGGTTTTACGAGCAGTACTTC.

This clone was observed a handful of times. The chain recombines TRBV19 with TRBJ1-2; 8 nucleotides align to TRBD1. The V and J ends lost 7 bases and 6 bases, in that order; junction bases with no gene match: 16. This CDR3 has 16 amino acids. Germline lookup yields CDR1 LNHDA and CDR2 SQIVND (reference sequence). CDR3 sequence (DNA): TGTGCCAGTATCTCAAGTTTCGGACAGGGACTACATGGCTACACCTTC. Translating gives CASISSFGQGLHGYTF. Drawing the rest from reference TRBV19 and TRBJ1-2, the complete variable domain is DGGITQSPKYLFRKEGQNVTLSCEQNLNHDAMYWYRQDPGQGLRLIYYSQIVNDFQKGDIAEGYSVSREKKESFPLTVTSAQKNPTAFYLCASISSFGQGLHGYTFGSGTRLTVV.

This rearrangement joins TRBV5-1 to TRBJ2-3, with D maybe TRBD1 (5 bases). V lost 4 bases, J lost 2 bases, and 11 bases lay in between. Germline-derived CDR1 and CDR2 are SGHRS and YFSETQ. The CDR3 is 14 amino acids. CDR3: CASSPDIYTDTQYF. The CDR3 DNA sequence: TGCGCCAGCAGCCCGGACATTTACACAGATACGCAGTATTTT.